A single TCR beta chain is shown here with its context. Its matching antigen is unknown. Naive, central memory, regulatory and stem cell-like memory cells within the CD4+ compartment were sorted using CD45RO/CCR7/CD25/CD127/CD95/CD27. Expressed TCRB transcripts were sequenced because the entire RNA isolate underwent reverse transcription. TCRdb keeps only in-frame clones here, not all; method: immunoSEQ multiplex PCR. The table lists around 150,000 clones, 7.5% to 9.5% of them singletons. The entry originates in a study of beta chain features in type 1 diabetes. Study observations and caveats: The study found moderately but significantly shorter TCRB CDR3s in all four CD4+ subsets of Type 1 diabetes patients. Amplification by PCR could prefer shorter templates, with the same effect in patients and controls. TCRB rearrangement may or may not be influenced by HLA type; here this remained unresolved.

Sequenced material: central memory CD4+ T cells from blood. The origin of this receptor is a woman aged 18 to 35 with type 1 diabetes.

The CDR3 loop is CASSWDFQETQYF. For the CDR3, the DNA is TGTGCCAGCAGCTGGGACTTCCAAGAGACCCAGTACTTC. The chain joins TRBV9 to TRBJ2-5, with D possibly matching TRBD2 (6 bases). This CDR3 contains 13 residues. V was pared by 4 bases and J by 1 base, with 8 bases between. Germline assignment: CDR1 SGDLS and CDR2 YYNGEE.